The TCR beta chain described here comes from a study of cytomegalovirus exposure and HLA in healthy donors. Whole-study results and caveats: It was only CMV serostatus that was available as immune exposure information.

The PCR ran on 60 Vbeta and 13 Jbeta primers. The assay was immunoSEQ multiplex PCR, and TCRdb's table has in-frame clones only and misses some. This table holds under 200,000 clones, 65% to 90% found once. In regard to this clone: Its cognate antigen is unknown.

Germline CDR1 is MGHDK and CDR2 is SYGVNS. This CDR3 region has 12 residues. The trim removed 0 bases at V and 18 bases at J, leaving 4 bases unmatched. This TCR derives from a woman aged 45-59 years in good health and CMV-seronegative. The genes are TRBV25-1 and TRBJ1-6; TRBD1 aligns across 8 bases. Sequencing was performed on PBMCs. CDR3 DNA: TGTGCCAGCAGTGAATATGGACAGGGACACCACTTT. Its translation is CASSEYGQGHHF.